This T cell receptor (beta chain) was recorded in a study of Tregs in tolerant kidney transplant recipients. The table came from immunoSEQ multiplex PCR; TCRdb's copy has only in-frame clones and leaves some out. The sample carries under 100,000 clones, around nine tenths recorded once. The germline V gene has CDR1 KGHSH and CDR2 LQKENI. CDR3 length equals 15 residues. V shed 3 bases and J 5 bases; nucleotides not matched to a gene: 6. CD4+CD25+CD127- Tregs, CD4+CD25- non-Tregs, CD4 and CD8 cells were sorted. The sequence came from a human donor in good health. Sequenced: CD8+ T cells from blood. V is TRBV18 and J is TRBJ2-2, with 7 bases identical to TRBD1. CDR3 region: CASSPSTGWTGELFF. The CDR3, as DNA: TGTGCCAGCTCACCTTCGACAGGGTGGACCGGGGAGCTGTTTTTT. Supplemented by reference TRBV18 and TRBJ2-2, the full variable domain reads NAGVMQNPRHLVRRRGQEARLRCSPMKGHSHVYWYRQLPEEGLKFMVYLQKENIIDESGMPKERFSAEFPKEGPSILRIQQVVRGDSAAYFCASSPSTGWTGELFFGEGSRLTVL.